This T cell receptor beta chain was found in a study of T-cell reconstitution after alpha-beta-depleted transplantation in children. Findings and caveats of the study: When one year had passed after transplant, most T-cell counts and diversity came from newly produced T cells. Reported findings indicate that, about two months after transplant, alpha-beta T cells came from several hundred expanded clones, which were derived from non-depleted graft cells.

Germline V gene sequence: CDR1 DFQATT, CDR2 SNEGSKA (reference sequence). V was pared by 6 bases and J by 5 bases, with 11 bases of the junction left unmatched. The CDR3 runs 14 residues. It was with unique molecular identifiers that the TCRbeta library was prepared. TCRdb recomputed calls from the PCR reads with MiXCR, one row per CDR3 protein. Of approximately 650,000 distinct CDR3 sequences listed, around 13% are singletons. Remarks on this clonotype: Antigen: not known.

The chain carries TRBV20-1 and TRBJ2-3, with 7 bases fitting TRBD2. Sequenced here: PBMCs, sampled before TCRalphabeta/CD19-depleted stem cell transplant. This receptor was identified in a girl aged 2-10 years with congenital amegakaryocytic thrombocytopenia, due to receive a stem cell transplant. The CDR3 spells CSAILSGFVDTQYF. The CDR3 DNA sequence: TGCAGTGCCATCCTTAGCGGGTTTGTAGATACGCAGTATTTT.